This T cell receptor beta chain stems from a study of blood T cell repertoires in COVID-19. Study as a whole: PBMCs, B-cell-depleted T cells, or T cells provided the cDNA or gDNA that made up the material.

Ten or more counts support this clone. Study processing details: Researchers report that nucleated cell counts were estimated from reference gene primer amplification. Using immunoSEQ multiplex PCR, the repertoire was profiled, and TCRdb retains in-frame clones only, with some absent. That table supplies the V and J calls and clone size; D and trimming were determined from the DNA. The sample records some 200,000 clones, 75% to 85% being singletons. This receptor was taken from a man aged 35 to 55 who had recovered from COVID-19. Sequencing used PBMCs or T cells enriched from blood (not recorded which).

The CDR3 is CASSPKGGPGGAFF. CDR3 in DNA: TGTGCCAGCAGTCCCAAGGGTGGCCCCGGAGGAGCTTTCTTT. The gene calls are TRBV2 and TRBJ1-1; D not resolved. Germline V gene lookup returns CDR1 SNHLY and CDR2 FYNNEI. V was pared by 5 bases and J by 10 bases, with 20 bases between. The CDR3 consists of 14 residues.